This is a list of T cell receptor beta chains from one sample in a study of blood T cells in healthy people across ages. TCRdb processed the 5' RACE reads anew with MiXCR; each CDR3 protein has one entry. Here the sample spans 600,000 to 650,000 distinct CDR3 sequences, under 65% being singletons. The sequenced sample was blood. These receptors all stem from a man in his 60s in good health. The CDR3 runs from the conserved cysteine through the conserved F or W. The order of the fields is V gene, clone size, D gene, J gene, CDR3 DNA, CDR3 protein. The D gene is left open where the match is weak. Clone size, where shown, is once, few, many, or a class for clones that have expanded.

V: TRBV7-9; size: NA; D: NA; J: TRBJ2-7; DNA: TGTGCCGTCGGGGGGCACGAGTCCTACGAGCAGTACTTC; CDR3: CAVGGHESYEQYF
V: TRBV20-1; size: NA; D: NA; J: TRBJ1-2; DNA: TGCAGTGCTAGAGTCGGGGCGGTTAACTATGGCTACACCTTC; CDR3: CSARVGAVNYGYTF
V: TRBV5-1; size: NA; D: TRBD2; J: TRBJ2-1; DNA: TGCGCCAGCAGCCCCCCGGGACTAGGGGCCAATGAGCAGTTCTTC; CDR3: CASSPPGLGANEQFF
V: TRBV2; size: NA; D: TRBD2; J: TRBJ2-3; DNA: TGTGCCAGCACATTCGGGCGGGGGGTCACAGATACGCAGTATTTT; CDR3: CASTFGRGVTDTQYF
V: TRBV5-1; size: few; D: TRBD1; J: TRBJ2-1; DNA: TGCGCCAGCAGCTTAAGGGAGGACAGGGGGCTCTCCTACAATGAGCAGTTCTTC; CDR3: CASSLREDRGLSYNEQFF
V: TRBV24-1; size: NA; D: NA; J: TRBJ2-7; DNA: TGTGCCACCAGTGACCCCGACCCCGGGATAGGAGATTACGAGCAGTACTTC; CDR3: CATSDPDPGIGDYEQYF
V: TRBV29-1; size: few; D: NA; J: TRBJ1-2; DNA: TGCAGCGTTGAAGAGAGACAGAACTCGGGCTACACCTTC; CDR3: CSVEERQNSGYTF
V: TRBV20-1; size: few; D: NA; J: TRBJ2-5; DNA: TGCAGTGCTAGGGTCCCTGAAGAGACCCAGTACTTC; CDR3: CSARVPEETQYF
V: TRBV6-6; size: NA; D: NA; J: TRBJ2-7; DNA: TGTGCCAGCTCTTCAGGCGAGAGCTACGAGCAGTACTTC; CDR3: CASSSGESYEQYF
V: TRBV12-3/TRBV12-4; size: NA; D: TRBD2; J: TRBJ2-1; DNA: TGTGCCAGCAGCCACAGCGGGGGGGACTACAATGAGCAGTTCTTC; CDR3: CASSHSGGDYNEQFF
V: TRBV12-3/TRBV12-4; size: few; D: NA; J: TRBJ2-4; DNA: TGTGCCAGCGGCGAGCGTGCCAAAAACATTCAGTACTTC; CDR3: CASGERAKNIQYF
V: TRBV19; size: NA; D: NA; J: TRBJ2-1; DNA: TGTGCCAGTAGACAACAGTGGGGGCTGAACAATGAGCAGTTCTTC; CDR3: CASRQQWGLNNEQFF
V: TRBV7-6; size: NA; D: NA; J: TRBJ2-5; DNA: TGTGCCAGCAGCTTAAAGCCCCGGGCGGGGGCCTTGGGAGAGACCCAGTACTTC; CDR3: CASSLKPRAGALGETQYF
V: TRBV5-5; size: NA; D: TRBD2; J: TRBJ2-7; DNA: TGTGCCAGCAGCTTGGGTAGCGGGGGCCCCTACGAGCAGTACTTC; CDR3: CASSLGSGGPYEQYF
V: TRBV7-7; size: NA; D: NA; J: TRBJ2-4; DNA: TGTGTCAGCAGAAGAAAAATAGGGCTCAGGGTGGCCAAAAACATTCAGTACTTC; CDR3: CVSRRKIGLRVAKNIQYF
V: TRBV10-3; size: NA; D: TRBD1; J: TRBJ2-7; DNA: TGTGCCATCAGCAGACAGGGAATCGGCCTCTACGAGCAGTACTTC; CDR3: CAISRQGIGLYEQYF
V: TRBV7-2; size: many; D: NA; J: TRBJ2-7; DNA: TGTGCCAGCAGCTTAGGACCCCCTCCAGTCTACGAGCAGTACTTC; CDR3: CASSLGPPPVYEQYF
V: TRBV6-5; size: NA; D: NA; J: TRBJ2-1; DNA: TGTGCCAACATCGTTATTGACAACCACCCCCTTAATGAGCAGTTCTTC; CDR3: CANIVIDNHPLNEQFF
V: TRBV12-3/TRBV12-4; size: NA; D: TRBD2; J: TRBJ2-3; DNA: TGTGCCAGCAGTTTAGGCGGGGGAGTCACAGATACGCAGTATTTT; CDR3: CASSLGGGVTDTQYF
V: TRBV21-1; size: few; D: NA; J: TRBJ2-5; DNA: TGTGCCAGCAGCATCATGCACAGGGCCGGTGGGGAGACCCAGTACTTC; CDR3: CASSIMHRAGGETQYF
V: TRBV6-1; size: NA; D: TRBD1; J: TRBJ2-3; DNA: TGTGCCAGCGGATCGGGACAGGGGCCAACTAGCACAGATACGCAGTATTTT; CDR3: CASGSGQGPTSTDTQYF
V: TRBV5-1; size: NA; D: TRBD2; J: TRBJ2-1; DNA: TGCGCCAGCAGCTTCACTAGCGGGCAGCAGTTCTTC; CDR3: CASSFTSGQQFF
V: TRBV20-1; size: NA; D: TRBD2; J: TRBJ2-5; DNA: TGCAGTGCCTGGCTAGCGGGGGGGCAAGAGACCCAGTACTTC; CDR3: CSAWLAGGQETQYF
V: TRBV11-2; size: NA; D: TRBD1; J: TRBJ2-1; DNA: TGTGCCAGCAGCTTAGATTCGACAGGGGCGGGTGAGCAGTTCTTC; CDR3: CASSLDSTGAGEQFF
V: TRBV2; size: NA; D: NA; J: TRBJ2-5; DNA: TGTGCCAGCAGTGAACAAGGGGGACAAGAGACCCAGTACTTC; CDR3: CASSEQGGQETQYF
V: TRBV20-1; size: NA; D: NA; J: TRBJ2-3; DNA: TGCAGTGCTAGAGTTAGGGAAGATACGCAGTATTTT; CDR3: CSARVREDTQYF
V: TRBV7-9; size: NA; D: TRBD1; J: TRBJ2-3; DNA: TGTGCCAGCAGTCGTACAGGGGATAGCACAGATACGCAGTATTTT; CDR3: CASSRTGDSTDTQYF